This entry describes one T cell receptor beta chain. Its antigen is unidentified. Primers included in the PCR were 60 Vbeta and 13 Jbeta primers. Clones were sequenced by immunoSEQ multiplex PCR, and TCRdb holds only the in-frame ones, with some missing. The sample lists roughly 90,000 clones, about four fifths occurring once. This sample was taken from a study of cytomegalovirus exposure and HLA in healthy donors. Study-level points and caveats: CMV serostatus stood as the only immune exposure information on hand. The study dropped some indistinguishable V segments, TRBV6-2 and TRBV6-3 among them. For TCR beta chains, V- and J-gene trimming was later linked to a missense DCLRE1C variant.

This CDR3 is 11 amino acids long. Germline CDR1 reads SNHLY; CDR2 reads FYNNEI. Input material: PBMCs. The clonotype originates from a man aged 25-45 years in good health and CMV-seronegative. The genes are TRBV2 and TRBJ1-2; D remains ambiguous. CDR3 sequence reads: CTGNSLYGYTF. The CDR3 nucleotides are TGTACCGGGAACAGTCTCTATGGCTACACCTTC.